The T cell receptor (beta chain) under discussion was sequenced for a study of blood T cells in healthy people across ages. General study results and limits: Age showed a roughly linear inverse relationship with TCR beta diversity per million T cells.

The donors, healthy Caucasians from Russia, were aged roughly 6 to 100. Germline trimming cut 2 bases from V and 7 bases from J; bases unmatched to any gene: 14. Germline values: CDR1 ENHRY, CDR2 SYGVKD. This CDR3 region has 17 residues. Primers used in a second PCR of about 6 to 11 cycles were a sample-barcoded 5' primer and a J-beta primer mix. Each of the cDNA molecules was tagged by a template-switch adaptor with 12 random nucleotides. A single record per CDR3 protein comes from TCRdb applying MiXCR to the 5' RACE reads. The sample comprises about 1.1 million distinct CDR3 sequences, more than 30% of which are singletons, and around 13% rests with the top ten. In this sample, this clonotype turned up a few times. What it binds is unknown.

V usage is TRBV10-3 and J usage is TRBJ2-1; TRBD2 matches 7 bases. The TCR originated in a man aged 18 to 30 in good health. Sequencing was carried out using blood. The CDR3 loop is CAISEQLADYFGNEQFF. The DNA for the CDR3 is TGTGCCATCAGTGAGCAGCTAGCGGATTACTTCGGGAATGAGCAGTTCTTC.